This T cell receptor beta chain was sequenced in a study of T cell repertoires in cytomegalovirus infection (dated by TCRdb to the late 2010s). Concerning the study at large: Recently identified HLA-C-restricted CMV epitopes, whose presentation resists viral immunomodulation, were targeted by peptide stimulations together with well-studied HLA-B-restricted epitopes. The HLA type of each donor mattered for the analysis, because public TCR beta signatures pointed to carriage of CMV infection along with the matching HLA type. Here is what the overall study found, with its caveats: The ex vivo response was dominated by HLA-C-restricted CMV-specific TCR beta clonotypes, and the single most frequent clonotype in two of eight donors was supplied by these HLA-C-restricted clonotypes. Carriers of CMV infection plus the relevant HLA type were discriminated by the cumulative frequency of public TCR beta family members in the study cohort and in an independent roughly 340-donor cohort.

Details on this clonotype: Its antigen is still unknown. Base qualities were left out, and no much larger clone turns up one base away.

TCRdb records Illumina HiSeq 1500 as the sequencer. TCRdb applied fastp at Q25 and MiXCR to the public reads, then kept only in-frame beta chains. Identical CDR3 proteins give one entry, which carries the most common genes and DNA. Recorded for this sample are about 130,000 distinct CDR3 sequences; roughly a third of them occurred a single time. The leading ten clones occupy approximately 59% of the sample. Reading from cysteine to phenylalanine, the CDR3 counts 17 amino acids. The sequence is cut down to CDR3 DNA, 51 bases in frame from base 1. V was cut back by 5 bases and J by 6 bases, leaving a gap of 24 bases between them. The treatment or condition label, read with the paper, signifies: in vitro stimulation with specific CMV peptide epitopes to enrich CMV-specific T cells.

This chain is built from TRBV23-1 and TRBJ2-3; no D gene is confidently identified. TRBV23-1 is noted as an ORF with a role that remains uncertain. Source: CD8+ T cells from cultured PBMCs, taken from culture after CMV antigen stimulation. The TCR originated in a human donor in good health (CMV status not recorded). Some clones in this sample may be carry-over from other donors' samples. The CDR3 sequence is CASSSLTRKLVGDTQYF. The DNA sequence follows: TGCGCCAGCAGTTCATTAACCAGGAAGCTGGTTGGGGATACGCAGTATTTT.